Sequencing of this T cell receptor beta chain was carried out in a study of CD8 T cells in Susac syndrome. Reverse transcription of 0.5 to 1 ug RNA was performed with random hexamers. An immunoSEQ multiplex PCR generated amplified TCR beta CDR3 products spanning 54 Vbeta and 13 Jbeta. TCRdb ran MiXCR on the immunoSEQ multiplex PCR reads and lists one entry per CDR3 protein. The sample includes tens of thousands of distinct CDR3 sequences, approximately 94% of them seen just once. Of note for this clonotype: Its target is unknown.

Study-wide results and limits: Susac-specific public clones numbered 15 to 20 in total CD8+ repertoires (and roughly five in CD8+ TEMRA repertoires). Clonal expansion involving Susac CD8+ cells peaked in TEMRA cells and active patients.

The receptor comes from a human donor with Susac syndrome. The specimen sequenced was CD8+ T cells from PBMCs.

CDR3 residues: CASSGSGGLYNEQFF. CDR3 sequence (DNA): TGTGCCAGCAGCGGAAGCGGGGGACTTTACAATGAGCAGTTCTTC. V and J are TRBV9 and TRBJ2-1; TRBD2 agrees at 8 bases. Germline values: CDR1 SGDLS, CDR2 YYNGEE. The CDR3 is 15 amino acids. V lost 3 bases to trimming and J lost 4 bases; unmatched junction nucleotides: 6.